This entry features one T cell receptor (beta chain) sequence. Its antigen is still unknown. The data were taken from a study of CD8+ T cells in alopecia areata. Whole-study context: Twice a day, 5 to 10 mg of oral tofacitinib was administered to treated patients.

Points from the study as a whole: Greater clonality was observed in lesional scalp samples, especially alopecia totalis/universalis, versus normal scalp.

Lesional scalp tissue (obtained by punch biopsy) and peripheral blood were collected from alopecia areata patients. cDNA prepared by RNA extraction and subsequent reverse transcription served as the template for sequencing. The method was immunoSEQ multiplex PCR; TCRdb's version includes in-frame clones alone and lacks a portion of them. The sample holds 200,000 to 250,000 clones, around 62% seen once. Trimming removed 6 bases from V and 3 bases from J, with 17 bases in between. The CDR3 contains 14 residues. Germline lookup yields CDR1 SQVTM and CDR2 ANQGSEA. This TCR was recovered from a human donor with alopecia areata. This chain uses TRBV29-1 with TRBJ1-1; D gene uncertain. Sample: CD4+ T cells sorted from blood, taken at week 0. CDR3 protein: CSVTRRVSDTEAFF. The CDR3 region has the DNA TGCAGCGTGACACGGCGGGTGAGTGACACTGAAGCTTTCTTT.